This passage covers 28 T cell receptor beta chains from one sample sequenced in a study of T-cell memory formation after mild COVID-19. TCRdb re-derived calls from the 5' RACE reads in MiXCR, one entry per CDR3 protein. The sample lists more than 450,000 distinct CDR3 sequences, 15% to 20% occurring once. The sample taken for sequencing was PBMCs or a T cell subset sorted from them (not recorded which). The receptors were gathered from an adult woman who had mild COVID-19 (a few samples of this study predate the infection). Cell type and time point are not known.

This clonotype came up many times. The rearrangement links TRBV29-1 to TRBJ2-7, with 9 bases matching TRBD1. Germline assignment: CDR1 SQVTM and CDR2 ANQGSEA. The J segment lost 2 bases and the V segment lost 8 bases, leaving 10 bases of the junction unmatched. The CDR3 covers 14 residues. CDR3 region: CSSQGGQGPYEQYF. CDR3 nucleotide sequence: TGCAGCTCACAAGGGGGACAGGGACCCTACGAGCAGTACTTC.

This clonotype has more than one count but fewer than ten. This rearrangement joins TRBV19 to TRBJ2-1; weak D call: TRBD1 (6 bases). Germline V gives CDR1 LNHDA, CDR2 SQIVND (reference sequence). V lost 3 bases and J 9 bases, leaving 18 bases between the germline ends. The CDR3 has 15 amino acids. In nucleotides, the CDR3 is TGTGCCAGTAGTATGTTACAGGGTAGGGCGAGTGAGCAGTTCTTC. Protein sequence: CASSMLQGRASEQFF.

The chain links TRBV18 to TRBJ2-1; D not certain. The CDR3 totals 13 residues. V lost 8 bases and J lost 5, with 13 bases in between. CDR1 is KGHSH, CDR2 LQKENI, per germline. Written as DNA, the CDR3 is TGTGCCAGCAAGACTTTAAACCACAATGAGCAGTTCTTC. Protein sequence: CASKTLNHNEQFF.

This clonotype was observed a few times. The V call is TRBV6-5, the J call TRBJ1-2; 10 bases match TRBD1. Germline CDR1 MNHEY, CDR2 SVGAGI. This CDR3 has 14 residues. V trimming: 6 bases; J trimming: 3 bases; junction bases outside the gene matches: 4. CDR3 DNA sequence: TGTGCCAGCAGCGGACAGGGGGAGTACTATGGCTACACCTTC. It yields the protein CASSGQGEYYGYTF.

The CDR3 here is CASSVATSGGANYGYTF. CDR3 coding DNA: TGTGCCAGCAGCGTAGCTACTTCAGGGGGCGCCAACTATGGCTACACCTTC. The chain uses TRBV9 and TRBJ1-2; 8 nucleotides align to TRBD1. The germline V gene has CDR1 SGDLS and CDR2 YYNGEE. The CDR3 loop spans 17 amino acids. V lost 0 bases to trimming and J lost 2 bases; unmatched junction nucleotides: 9.

The chain couples TRBV3-1 to TRBJ2-3; unclear D gene. Germline V gives CDR1 LGHDT, CDR2 YNNKEL (reference sequence). V was pared by 1 base and J by 1 base, with 6 bases between. The CDR3 contains 14 residues. The CDR3 coding sequence is TGTGCCAGCAGCCAAGTCTACGGCACAGATACGCAGTATTTT. Translating gives CASSQVYGTDTQYF.

This clonotype showed up just a few times. The rearrangement joins TRBV10-3 to TRBJ2-7, with 13 nucleotides matching TRBD2. This CDR3 has 16 residues. The V segment lost 2 bases and the J segment 3 bases; nucleotides outside the gene matches: 4. Germline V gene lookup returns CDR1 ENHRY and CDR2 SYGVKD. CDR3: CAISEPGTSGVYEQYF. Here the CDR3 DNA reads TGTGCCATCAGTGAGCCCGGGACTAGCGGGGTCTACGAGCAGTACTTC.

This chain uses TRBV3-1 with TRBJ1-1; D unresolved. With 1 base removed from V and 1 base from J, the gap between germline ends came to 7 bases. Looked up from germline, CDR1 is LGHDT and CDR2 is YNNKEL (reference sequence). The CDR3 covers 14 residues. CDR3 sequence reads: CASSQVPENTEAFF. The DNA for the CDR3 is TGTGCCAGCAGCCAAGTTCCGGAGAACACTGAAGCTTTCTTT.

V and J are TRBV12-3 or TRBV12-4 and TRBJ2-3; D possibly uses TRBD1 or TRBD2 (5 bases each). The CDR3 runs 12 residues. Between the trimmed V and J ends, which lost 5 bases and 8 bases, there was a span of 11 bases. CDR3 sequence reads: CASSQGGGTQYF. The CDR3 nucleotides read TGTGCCAGCAGTCAGGGTGGGGGTACGCAGTATTTT.

A few counts support this clonotype. This sequence joins TRBV3-1 and TRBJ2-1, with a weak D call TRBD1 (5 bases). This CDR3 has 14 amino acids. V dropped 1 base and J dropped 9 bases, with 13 bases sitting between them. Per the germline V gene, CDR1 is LGHDT and CDR2 is YNNKEL (reference sequence). The CDR3 bases are TGTGCCAGCAGCCAAGCAATACAGGCACGTGAGCAGTTCTTC. This sequence encodes CASSQAIQAREQFF.

V is TRBV10-3 and J is TRBJ2-3; D unresolved. In germline, CDR1 is ENHRY, CDR2 SYGVKD. The V end was cut by 10 bases, the J end by 4 bases, with 15 bases between. CDR3 length equals 13 residues. The CDR3 DNA is TGTGCCAACGGTGGCTTGGCGGCAGATACGCAGTATTTT. It translates to CANGGLAADTQYF.

The rearrangement joins TRBV12-3 or TRBV12-4 to TRBJ2-1; the D is unclear. The CDR3 length is 13 residues. Trimming took off 6 bases at V and 9 bases at J, with 15 bases between the two ends. CDR3 DNA: TGTGCCAGCAGCCCCCTTAGGGTCGGTGAGCAGTTCTTC. Its translation: CASSPLRVGEQFF.

The chain is built from TRBV15 and TRBJ1-1; D is uncertain. The V end lost 3 bases, the J end lost 1 base, and 6 bases lay between the germline ends. The CDR3 extends over 13 amino acids. Per the germline V gene, CDR1 is LNHNV and CDR2 is YYDKDF (reference sequence). CDR3: CATSRDQNTEAFF. The CDR3, as DNA: TGTGCCACCAGCAGGGATCAGAACACTGAAGCTTTCTTT.

This chain links TRBV24-1 with TRBJ2-1; D perhaps matches TRBD1 (6 bases). V dropped 11 bases and J dropped 6 bases, with 16 bases sitting between them. The CDR3 runs to 13 residues. The V gene's germline CDR1 is KGHDR and CDR2 SFDVKD. CDR3 in DNA: TGTGCCAGCCGGGCCCAGGGGACCAATGAGCAGTTCTTC. Amino acid sequence: CASRAQGTNEQFF.

This clonotype was picked up a small number of times. The chain couples TRBV18 to TRBJ1-2, with a tentative D call TRBD1 (5 bases). V shed 0 bases and J shed 7 bases, with 12 bases lying between them. CDR1 is KGHSH, CDR2 LQKENI, per germline. This CDR3 is built from 14 residues. The CDR3 DNA reads TGTGCCAGCTCACCACCGACCCGGGGCCCTGGCTACACCTTC. It specifies CASSPPTRGPGYTF.

The rearrangement links TRBV1 to TRBJ2-1; the listed D gene, TRBD2, was not tested against the DNA. TRBV1 is listed as a pseudogene. CDR3 length: 16 amino acids. The CDR3 region has the DNA TGCACCAGCAGCCGGATTCAAAGCTGGGAGGGGAATGAGCAGTTCTTC. Translation gives CTSSRIQSWEGNEQFF.

This clonotype came up a few times. This rearrangement joins TRBV10-3 to TRBJ2-7, with D tentatively TRBD1 or TRBD2 (5 bases each). Germline V gives CDR1 ENHRY, CDR2 SYGVKD. The V gene lost 10 bases and the J gene lost 2 bases, with 12 bases spanning the gap. The CDR3 is 12 residues long. As DNA, the CDR3 is TGTGCCACCGGGACCGCCGCCTACGAGCAGTACTTC. Its translation is CATGTAAYEQYF.

This chain uses TRBV29-1 with TRBJ1-6, with D perhaps matching TRBD1 (6 bases). The CDR3 loop spans 13 amino acids. With 6 bases removed from V and 5 bases from J, the gap between germline ends came to 11 bases. Germline CDR1 is SQVTM and CDR2 is ANQGSEA. The CDR3 DNA sequence: TGCAGCGTCGCGGACAGAAATAATTCACCCCTCCACTTT. Residues: CSVADRNNSPLHF.

In this sample, this clonotype turned up a few times. The rearrangement uses TRBV4-2 and TRBJ2-3, with 12 bases that match TRBD2. The CDR3 totals 18 residues. V lost 0 bases, J lost 4 bases, and 8 bases stayed unmatched. Germline V CDR1 and CDR2: LGHNA, YNFKEQ. In nucleotides, the CDR3 is TGTGCCAGCAGCCAAGACCCCTATCTAGCGGGGGGGCCAGATACGCAGTATTTT. As protein: CASSQDPYLAGGPDTQYF.

This clonotype was seen a few times. The chain has TRBV5-6 and TRBJ2-1, with unresolved D. Germline CDR1 reads SGHDT; CDR2 reads YYEEEE. This CDR3 is built from 15 residues. Deletions cut 2 bases from V and 0 bases from J, with 9 bases between. The CDR3 bases are TGTGCCAGCAGCTTAGCACTTGGCTCCTACAATGAGCAGTTCTTC. It encodes CASSLALGSYNEQFF. Looking up the rest from reference TRBV5-6 and TRBJ2-1 gives the full variable domain: DAGVTQSPTHLIKTRGQQVTLRCSPKSGHDTVSWYQQALGQGPQFIFQYYEEEERQRGNFPDRFSGHQFPNYSSELNVNALLLGDSALYLCASSLALGSYNEQFFGPGTRLTVL.

This clonotype was counted many times. This sequence joins TRBV5-6 and TRBJ1-1; 7 bases are a match to TRBD1. Germline V gives CDR1 SGHDT, CDR2 YYEEEE. The CDR3 is 13 amino acids. The ends lost 7 bases at V and 8 bases at J; junction bases unmatched: 11. This chain's CDR3 is CASGPTDRPEAFF. The CDR3 DNA reads TGTGCCAGCGGACCAACGGACAGGCCGGAAGCTTTCTTT. Complete variable domain (other parts from reference TRBV5-6 and TRBJ1-1): DAGVTQSPTHLIKTRGQQVTLRCSPKSGHDTVSWYQQALGQGPQFIFQYYEEEERQRGNFPDRFSGHQFPNYSSELNVNALLLGDSALYLCASGPTDRPEAFFGQGTRLTVV.

In this sample, this clonotype turned up a few times. The rearrangement links TRBV12-3 or TRBV12-4 to TRBJ2-5; perhaps TRBD2 as D (7 bases). The CDR3 length is 15 residues. Trimming left V 6 bases short and J 4 bases short, with 18 bases between. The chain's CDR3 is CASSPGGGRGETQYF. CDR3 sequence (DNA): TGTGCCAGCAGCCCTGGGGGGGGCCGGGGAGAGACCCAGTACTTC.

The chain is built from TRBV7-9 and TRBJ2-1, with TRBD2 as a possible D gene (7 bases). The CDR3 contains 16 residues. Deletions cut 1 base from V and 6 bases from J, with 16 bases between. From germline, CDR1 is SEHNR and CDR2 FQNEAQ (reference sequence). The DNA of the CDR3 is TGTGCCAGCAGCTTAGTAGTGGCGGGGGCGTCCAATGAGCAGTTCTTC. This encodes CASSLVVAGASNEQFF.

This clonotype was counted a few times. The rearrangement joins TRBV20-1 to TRBJ1-5, with a possible D match to TRBD1 (5 bases). The CDR3 has 16 amino acids. Per germline, CDR1 DFQATT and CDR2 SNEGSKA (reference sequence). V was shortened by 1 base and J by 0 bases, with 13 bases between the two germline ends. The CDR3 reads CSARVGTDNSNQPQHF. The CDR3 nucleotides read TGCAGTGCTAGAGTCGGGACGGATAATAGCAATCAGCCCCAGCATTTT.

This clonotype was seen more than once but under ten times. CDR3 in DNA: TGTGCCAGCAGCCCCTGGACTAGCGTTTACTCCTACAATGAGCAGTTCTTC. Translating gives CASSPWTSVYSYNEQFF. The chain recombines TRBV7-2 with TRBJ2-1, with TRBD2 matching over 9 bases. The CDR3 totals 17 residues. With 5 bases clipped from V and 0 bases from J, the junction kept 8 bases outside the gene matches. Germline CDR1 SGHTA, CDR2 FQGNSA.

This clonotype was counted a few times. The J gene is TRBJ1-5, the V gene TRBV7-8; 12 bases match TRBD1. The ends lost 2 bases at V and 16 bases at J; junction bases unmatched: 9. Per germline, CDR1 SGHVS and CDR2 FQNEAQ. This CDR3 spans 14 amino acids. Here the CDR3 reads CASSLPGQGAPGHF. As DNA, the CDR3 is TGTGCCAGCAGCTTACCGGGACAGGGGGCCCCCGGCCATTTT.

V and J are TRBV3-1 and TRBJ1-1; 9 bases are a match to TRBD1. J lost 1 base, V lost 4 bases, and 7 bases had no gene match. This CDR3 has 16 residues. The germline V gene has CDR1 LGHDT and CDR2 YNNKEL (reference sequence). DNA for the CDR3: TGTGCCAGCAGCCCCAGACAGGGGGTCAGGAACACTGAAGCTTTCTTT. Amino acid sequence: CASSPRQGVRNTEAFF.

The chain carries TRBV21-1 and TRBJ1-4. TRBV21-1 is a recognized pseudogene. CDR3 length: 13 residues. The CDR3 loop is CASSKGMASRPFF. CDR3 in DNA: TGTGCCAGCAGCAAGGGAATGGCGTCTCGACCGTTTTTT.